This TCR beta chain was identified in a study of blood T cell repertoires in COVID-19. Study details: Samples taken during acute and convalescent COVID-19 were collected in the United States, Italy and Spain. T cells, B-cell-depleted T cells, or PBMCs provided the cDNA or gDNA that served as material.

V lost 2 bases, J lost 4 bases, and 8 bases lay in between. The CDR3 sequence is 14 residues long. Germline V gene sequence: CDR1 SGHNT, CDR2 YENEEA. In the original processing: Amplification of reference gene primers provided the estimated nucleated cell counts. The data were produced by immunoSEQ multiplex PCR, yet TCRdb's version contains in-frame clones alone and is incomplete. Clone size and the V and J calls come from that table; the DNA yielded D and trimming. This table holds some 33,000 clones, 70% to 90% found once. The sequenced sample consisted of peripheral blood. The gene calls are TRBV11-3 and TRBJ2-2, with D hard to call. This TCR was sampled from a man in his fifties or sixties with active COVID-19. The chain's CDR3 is CASSLTASTGELFF. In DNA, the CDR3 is TGTGCCAGCAGCTTAACCGCGAGCACCGGGGAGCTGTTTTTT.